The present entry profiles one T cell receptor (beta chain) with its context. The target antigen is unknown. The sample comes from a study of cytomegalovirus exposure and HLA in healthy donors. Whole-study results and caveats: With further analysis later on, most CMV-associated TCR beta chains appeared HLA-restricted. Across all donors, roughly uniform sequencing depth was an assumption of the presence/absence analyses.

Use of 60 Vbeta and 13 Jbeta primers characterized the PCR. Repertoires were generated with immunoSEQ multiplex PCR, while TCRdb's copy carries only in-frame clones and drops some. Seen here are about 140,000 clones, 70% to 80% observed once, and the top ten hold around 2%. This TCR came from a man aged 25 to 40 in good health and CMV-seronegative. What was sequenced was PBMCs.

Written as DNA, the CDR3 is TGTGCCAGCAGCCCAAGGGGGGGGGCAGATACGCAGTATTTT. Encoded protein: CASSPRGGADTQYF. The chain couples TRBV5-4 to TRBJ2-3; the D gene is possibly TRBD2 (7 bases). Trimming shortened V by 4 bases and J by 4 bases, and 13 bases separated the two germline ends. The CDR3 extends over 14 amino acids. Germline values: CDR1 SGHNT, CDR2 YYREEE (reference sequence).